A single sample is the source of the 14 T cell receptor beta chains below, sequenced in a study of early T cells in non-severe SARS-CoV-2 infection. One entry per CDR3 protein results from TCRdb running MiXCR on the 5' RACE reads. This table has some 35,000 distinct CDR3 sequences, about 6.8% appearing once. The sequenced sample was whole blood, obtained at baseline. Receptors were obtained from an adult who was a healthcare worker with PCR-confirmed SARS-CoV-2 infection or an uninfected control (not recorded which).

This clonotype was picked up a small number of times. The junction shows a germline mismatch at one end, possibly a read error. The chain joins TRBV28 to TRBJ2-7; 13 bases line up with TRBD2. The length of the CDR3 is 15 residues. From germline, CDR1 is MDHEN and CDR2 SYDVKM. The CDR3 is CASRTGLAGNGEQHF. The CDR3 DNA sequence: TGTGCCAGCAGAACGGGACTAGCGGGAAATGGCGAGCAGCACTTC.

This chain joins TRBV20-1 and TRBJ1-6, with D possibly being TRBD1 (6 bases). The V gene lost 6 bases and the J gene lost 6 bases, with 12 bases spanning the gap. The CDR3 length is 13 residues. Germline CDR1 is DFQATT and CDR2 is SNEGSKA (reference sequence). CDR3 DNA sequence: TGCAGTGCAAGGGGGACCTTTAATTCACCCCTCCACTTT. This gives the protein CSARGTFNSPLHF.

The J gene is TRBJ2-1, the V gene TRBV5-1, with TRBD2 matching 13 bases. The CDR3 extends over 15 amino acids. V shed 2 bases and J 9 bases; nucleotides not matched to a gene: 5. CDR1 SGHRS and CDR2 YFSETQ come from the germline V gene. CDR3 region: CASSLGTSGIAEQFF. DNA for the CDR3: TGCGCCAGCAGCTTAGGGACTAGCGGGATTGCTGAGCAGTTCTTC.

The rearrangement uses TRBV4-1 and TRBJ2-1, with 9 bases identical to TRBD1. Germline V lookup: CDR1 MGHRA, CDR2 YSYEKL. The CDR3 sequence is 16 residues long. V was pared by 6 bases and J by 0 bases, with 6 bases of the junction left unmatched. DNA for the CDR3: TGCGCCAGCAGACCTCGGACAGGGGACTCCTACAATGAGCAGTTCTTC. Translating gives CASRPRTGDSYNEQFF.

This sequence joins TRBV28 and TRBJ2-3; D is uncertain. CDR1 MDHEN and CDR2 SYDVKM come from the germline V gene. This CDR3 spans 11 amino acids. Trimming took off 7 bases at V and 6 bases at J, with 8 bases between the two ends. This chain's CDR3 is CASTSRDTQYF. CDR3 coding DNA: TGTGCCAGCACCTCCCGGGATACGCAGTATTTT.

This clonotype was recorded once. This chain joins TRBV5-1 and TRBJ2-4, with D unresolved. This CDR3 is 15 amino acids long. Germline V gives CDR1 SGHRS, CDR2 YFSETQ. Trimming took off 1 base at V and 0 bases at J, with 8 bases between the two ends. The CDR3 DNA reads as TGCGCCAGCAGCTTGAGTGTTGAAGCCAAAAACATTCAGTACTTC. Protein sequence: CASSLSVEAKNIQYF.

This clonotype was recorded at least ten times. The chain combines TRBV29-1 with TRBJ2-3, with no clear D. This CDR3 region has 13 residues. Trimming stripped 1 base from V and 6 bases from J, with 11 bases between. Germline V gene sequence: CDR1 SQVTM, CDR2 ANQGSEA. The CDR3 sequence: CSVEGTPQDTQYF. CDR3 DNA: TGCAGCGTTGAAGGTACCCCTCAGGATACGCAGTATTTT.

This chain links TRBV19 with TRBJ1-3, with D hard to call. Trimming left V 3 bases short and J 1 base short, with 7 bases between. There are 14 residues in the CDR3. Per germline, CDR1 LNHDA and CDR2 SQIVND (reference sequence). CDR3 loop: CASSILGSGNTIYF. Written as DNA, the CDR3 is TGTGCCAGTAGTATTCTAGGGTCTGGAAACACCATATATTTT.

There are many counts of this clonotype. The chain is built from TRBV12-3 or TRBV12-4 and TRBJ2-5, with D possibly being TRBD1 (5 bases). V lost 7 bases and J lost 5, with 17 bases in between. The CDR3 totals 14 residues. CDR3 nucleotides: TGTGCCAGCACCCTAAGGGGCAGGGTCGAGACCCAGTACTTC. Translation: CASTLRGRVETQYF.

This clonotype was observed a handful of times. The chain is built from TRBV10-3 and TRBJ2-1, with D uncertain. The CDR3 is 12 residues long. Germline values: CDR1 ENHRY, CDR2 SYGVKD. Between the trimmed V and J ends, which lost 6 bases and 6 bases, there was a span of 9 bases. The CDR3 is CAISERSNEQFF. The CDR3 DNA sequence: TGTGCCATCAGCGAAAGGAGCAATGAGCAGTTCTTC.

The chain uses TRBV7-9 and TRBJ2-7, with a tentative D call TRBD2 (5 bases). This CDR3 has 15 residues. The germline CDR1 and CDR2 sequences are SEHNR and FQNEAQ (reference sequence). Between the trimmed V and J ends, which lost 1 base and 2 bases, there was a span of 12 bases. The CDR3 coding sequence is TGTGCCAGCAGCTTAGGAGGGCTATCGACCTACGAGCAGTACTTC. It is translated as CASSLGGLSTYEQYF.

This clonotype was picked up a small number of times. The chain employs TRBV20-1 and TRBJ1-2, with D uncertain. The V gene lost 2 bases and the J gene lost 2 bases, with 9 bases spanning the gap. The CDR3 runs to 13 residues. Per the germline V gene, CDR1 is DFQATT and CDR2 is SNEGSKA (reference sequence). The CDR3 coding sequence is TGCAGTGCTAGACCATTGGACAACTATGGCTACACCTTC. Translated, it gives CSARPLDNYGYTF.

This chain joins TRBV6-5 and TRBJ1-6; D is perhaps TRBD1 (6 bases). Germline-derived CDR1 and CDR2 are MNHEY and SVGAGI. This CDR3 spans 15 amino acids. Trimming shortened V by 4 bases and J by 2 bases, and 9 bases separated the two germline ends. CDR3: CASSSRGPYNSPLHF. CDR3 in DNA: TGTGCCAGCAGTTCCAGGGGCCCCTATAATTCACCCCTCCACTTT.

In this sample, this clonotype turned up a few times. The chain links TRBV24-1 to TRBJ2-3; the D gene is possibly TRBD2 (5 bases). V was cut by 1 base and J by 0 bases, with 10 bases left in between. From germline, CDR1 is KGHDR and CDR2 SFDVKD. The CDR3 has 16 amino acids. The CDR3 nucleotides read TGTGCCACCAGTGATTTAGCGGCCACTAGCACAGATACGCAGTATTTT. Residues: CATSDLAATSTDTQYF.